Listed here is a single T cell receptor (beta chain). Antigen unknown. This sample was taken from a study of vaccination and CD4 T cells after COVID-19. Study overall: Overlapping SARS-CoV-2, HCoV-NL63, HCoV-OC43 and HCoV-229E spike peptides were used to stimulate cells.

Cultured CD4+ T-cell DNA underwent Oncomine TCR Beta short-read sequencing. Genomic DNA was drawn out of CD4+ T cells grown in culture. From the PCR reads, TCRdb called clonotypes with MiXCR, one entry per CDR3 protein. In the table there are 20,000 to 25,000 distinct CDR3 sequences, roughly 34% of which are singletons. Treatment: 10-day PBMC culture with coronavirus spike peptide pools or control peptides (ViraFEST assay). Culture of approximately 2.1 million PBMCs per well took place with roughly 9.6 IU/ml IL-2 and 8 to 10 ug/ml peptide pools. The sequence derives from a human donor who had recovered from COVID-19. This sample comprised CD4+ T cells from blood, cultured in vitro, obtained before SARS-CoV-2 vaccination.

CDR3 nucleotides: TGCGCCAGCAGCTTGGGTCCCGGCCCGATCACAGATACGCAGTATTTT. Its protein is CASSLGPGPITDTQYF. The chain recombines TRBV5-1 with TRBJ2-3; D is unclear. There are 16 residues in the CDR3. Trimming removed 0 bases from V and 2 bases from J, with 13 bases in between. Looked up from germline, CDR1 is SGHRS and CDR2 is YFSETQ.